This T cell receptor beta chain comes out of a study of early T cells in non-severe SARS-CoV-2 infection. Study background: The input, bulk RNA from unsorted whole blood, was sequenced, and chains were unpaired.

This clonotype was counted at least ten times. As part of library construction, unique molecular identifiers were attached to individual cDNA molecules. A single record per CDR3 protein comes from TCRdb applying MiXCR to the 5' RACE reads. The sample holds 95,000 to 150,000 distinct CDR3 sequences, 15% seen once. This CDR3 comprises 16 residues. The germline V gene has CDR1 GTSNPN and CDR2 SVGIG (reference sequence). V lost 0 bases and J lost 5, with 19 bases in between. Specimen: whole blood. The source is an adult who was a healthcare worker with PCR-confirmed SARS-CoV-2 infection or an uninfected control (not recorded which). The rearrangement uses TRBV30 and TRBJ2-5; possibly TRBD2 for D (7 bases). CDR3 sequence (DNA): TGTGCCTGGAGTGTACCCCGCGGGGGCGGCTTGGAGACCCAGTACTTC. It translates to CAWSVPRGGGLETQYF.